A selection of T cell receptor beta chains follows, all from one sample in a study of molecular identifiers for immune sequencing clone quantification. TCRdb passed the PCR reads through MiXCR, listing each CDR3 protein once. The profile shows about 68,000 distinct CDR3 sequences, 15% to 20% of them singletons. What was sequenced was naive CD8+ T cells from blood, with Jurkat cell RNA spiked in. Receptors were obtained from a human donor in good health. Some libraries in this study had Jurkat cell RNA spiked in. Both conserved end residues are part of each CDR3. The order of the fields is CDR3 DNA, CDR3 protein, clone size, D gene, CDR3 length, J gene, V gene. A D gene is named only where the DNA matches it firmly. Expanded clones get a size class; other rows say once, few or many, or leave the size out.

CDR3nt: TGTGCCAGCAGTGAAAGGGCACTACAGGAGACCCAGTACTTC
CDR3aa: CASSERALQETQYF
abundance: few
d_gene: .
len: 14
j_gene: TRBJ2-5
v_gene: TRBV2

CDR3nt: TGTGCCATCGGATCGGGAGGAGTTGATGAGCAGTTCTTC
CDR3aa: CAIGSGGVDEQFF
abundance: many
d_gene: TRBD2
len: 13
j_gene: TRBJ2-1
v_gene: TRBV10-3

CDR3nt: TGTGCCAGCAGCCAGCCGCGGGAGGGCCTCGATGAGCAGTTCTTC
CDR3aa: CASSQPREGLDEQFF
abundance: many
d_gene: TRBD2
len: 15
j_gene: TRBJ2-1
v_gene: TRBV14

CDR3nt: TGTGCCAGCGATCGAGGGGTTGAAGCTTTCTTT
CDR3aa: CASDRGVEAFF
abundance: few
d_gene: .
len: 11
j_gene: TRBJ1-1
v_gene: TRBV2

CDR3nt: TGTGCCACCAGTGAGAATCTGAATTCACCCCTCCACTTT
CDR3aa: CATSENLNSPLHF
abundance: many
d_gene: .
len: 13
j_gene: TRBJ1-6
v_gene: TRBV24-1

CDR3nt: TGTGCCAGCGCACAGGGGGCGCTGAAACTAGCGGGATATATTGCAGATACGCAGTATTTT
CDR3aa: CASAQGALKLAGYIADTQYF
abundance: many
d_gene: .
len: 20
j_gene: TRBJ2-3
v_gene: TRBV7-9

CDR3nt: TGCAGTGCTAGAGGAATCGTGGTTGGGCGGGAGTGGTACCAAGAGACCCAGTACTTC
CDR3aa: CSARGIVVGREWYQETQYF
abundance: many
d_gene: TRBD2
len: 19
j_gene: TRBJ2-5
v_gene: TRBV20-1

CDR3nt: TGTGCCACCAGTGCTAGCGGGTTGACCTACGAGCAGTACTTC
CDR3aa: CATSASGLTYEQYF
abundance: few
d_gene: TRBD2
len: 14
j_gene: TRBJ2-7
v_gene: TRBV24-1

CDR3nt: TGCGCCAGCAGCCACGGGGCTAAATCTGGAAACACCATATATTTT
CDR3aa: CASSHGAKSGNTIYF
abundance: many
d_gene: .
len: 15
j_gene: TRBJ1-3
v_gene: TRBV4-1

CDR3nt: TGTGCCAGCAGCGTCGGGACGGTATACGAGCAGTACTTC
CDR3aa: CASSVGTVYEQYF
abundance: many
d_gene: .
len: 13
j_gene: TRBJ2-7
v_gene: TRBV7-9

CDR3nt: TGTGCCAGCAGCTTCGGCAGGGGCGCCTATGGCTACACCTTC
CDR3aa: CASSFGRGAYGYTF
abundance: many
d_gene: .
len: 14
j_gene: TRBJ1-2
v_gene: TRBV7-9

CDR3nt: TGTGCCAGCAGCCCGAGGACTAGCTACGAGCAGTACTTC
CDR3aa: CASSPRTSYEQYF
abundance: many
d_gene: TRBD2
len: 13
j_gene: TRBJ2-7
v_gene: TRBV7-9

CDR3nt: TGTGCCACCAGTGATCCAGACAGGGAGGAGACCCAGTACTTC
CDR3aa: CATSDPDREETQYF
abundance: many
d_gene: TRBD1
len: 14
j_gene: TRBJ2-5
v_gene: TRBV24-1

CDR3nt: TGTGCCAGCAGTCCAGTTGTAGCCAAAAACATTCAGTACTTC
CDR3aa: CASSPVVAKNIQYF
abundance: many
d_gene: .
len: 14
j_gene: TRBJ2-4
v_gene: TRBV3-1

CDR3nt: TGTGCCACGGGCTTTGGCTCTGGGGCCAACGTCCTGACTTTC
CDR3aa: CATGFGSGANVLTF
abundance: .
d_gene: .
len: 14
j_gene: TRBJ2-6
v_gene: TRBV6-5

CDR3nt: TGTGCCAGCAGCTCCAACTCCTACGAGCAGTACTTC
CDR3aa: CASSSNSYEQYF
abundance: few
d_gene: .
len: 12
j_gene: TRBJ2-7
v_gene: TRBV7-9

CDR3nt: TGTGCCTGGACTCCACCGACAGGGGGCTCGGAGGGCTACACCTTC
CDR3aa: CAWTPPTGGSEGYTF
abundance: many
d_gene: TRBD1
len: 15
j_gene: TRBJ1-2
v_gene: TRBV30

CDR3nt: TGTGCCAGCAGCTCGACTAGCGGGAGGGCCTTTCGCGAGCAGTACTTC
CDR3aa: CASSSTSGRAFREQYF
abundance: many
d_gene: TRBD2
len: 16
j_gene: TRBJ2-7
v_gene: TRBV27

CDR3nt: TGCAGTGCTTGGCGGGTCGAGCGGGACGGCTCCTACGAGCAGTACTTC
CDR3aa: CSAWRVERDGSYEQYF
abundance: few
d_gene: TRBD2
len: 16
j_gene: TRBJ2-7
v_gene: TRBV20-1

CDR3nt: TGCGCCAGCAGTGAGTGGGGGGAAGACGGCTACACCTTC
CDR3aa: CASSEWGEDGYTF
abundance: many
d_gene: .
len: 13
j_gene: TRBJ1-2
v_gene: TRBV10-2

CDR3nt: TGCGCCCCGAGGCGGGTCAATGAGCAGTTCTTC
CDR3aa: CAPRRVNEQFF
abundance: many
d_gene: .
len: 11
j_gene: TRBJ2-1
v_gene: TRBV20-1

CDR3nt: TGTGCCACCAGCACGACTAGCGGGGTAACAGATACGCAGTATTTT
CDR3aa: CATSTTSGVTDTQYF
abundance: many
d_gene: TRBD2
len: 15
j_gene: TRBJ2-3
v_gene: TRBV15

CDR3nt: TGTGCCAGCAGACTTAGTAGCGGGAGTGGCTACAATGAGCAGTTCTTC
CDR3aa: CASRLSSGSGYNEQFF
abundance: .
d_gene: TRBD2
len: 16
j_gene: TRBJ2-1
v_gene: TRBV2

CDR3nt: TGTGCCAGCAGGTACGGGAACGAGCAGTACTTC
CDR3aa: CASRYGNEQYF
abundance: few
d_gene: .
len: 11
j_gene: TRBJ2-7
v_gene: TRBV2

CDR3nt: TGTGCCAGCAGCCACGCGGGAGAACCCCTCGACGAGCAGTACTTC
CDR3aa: CASSHAGEPLDEQYF
abundance: .
d_gene: TRBD2
len: 15
j_gene: TRBJ2-7
v_gene: TRBV4-2

CDR3nt: TGTGCCAGCAACATCCCCGAAGTAAGGGCTTACACAGATACGCAGTATTTT
CDR3aa: CASNIPEVRAYTDTQYF
abundance: many
d_gene: .
len: 17
j_gene: TRBJ2-3
v_gene: TRBV21-1

CDR3nt: TGCGCCAGCGGACAGGGGGCCACTGAAGCTTTCTTT
CDR3aa: CASGQGATEAFF
abundance: few
d_gene: TRBD1
len: 12
j_gene: TRBJ1-1
v_gene: TRBV5-1

CDR3nt: TGCAGCGTTGCCGCATTGACTAGCGGGAGGGTCGATGAGCAGTTCTTC
CDR3aa: CSVAALTSGRVDEQFF
abundance: many
d_gene: TRBD2
len: 16
j_gene: TRBJ2-1
v_gene: TRBV29-1

CDR3nt: TGTGCCAGCAGCTTAGATTTAATTGGAGCAAACACTGAAGCTTTCTTT
CDR3aa: CASSLDLIGANTEAFF
abundance: many
d_gene: .
len: 16
j_gene: TRBJ1-1
v_gene: TRBV7-9

CDR3nt: TGTGCCAGCAGTTTCACAGGGGGAGGGCCCAGGGAGACCCAGTACTTC
CDR3aa: CASSFTGGGPRETQYF
abundance: few
d_gene: .
len: 16
j_gene: TRBJ2-5
v_gene: TRBV6-5

CDR3nt: TGTGCCAGCAGCGACCAAGCCGGAGGGACGGGACTGACCTATGAGACTGAAGCTTTCTTT
CDR3aa: CASSDQAGGTGLTYETEAFF
abundance: few
d_gene: .
len: 20
j_gene: TRBJ1-1
v_gene: TRBV11-2

CDR3nt: TGTGCCACCAGCAGCGGGACGTCGACGCGGCAGTTCTTC
CDR3aa: CATSSGTSTRQFF
abundance: .
d_gene: .
len: 13
j_gene: TRBJ2-1
v_gene: TRBV15

CDR3nt: TGTGCCAGCAGGCCCAGACTAGTACAAGAGACCCAGTACTTC
CDR3aa: CASRPRLVQETQYF
abundance: many
d_gene: .
len: 14
j_gene: TRBJ2-5
v_gene: TRBV7-9

CDR3nt: TGTGCCAGTAGTATAAGGCCGGGACCCCTGGCCGGGGAGCTGTTTTTT
CDR3aa: CASSIRPGPLAGELFF
abundance: many
d_gene: .
len: 16
j_gene: TRBJ2-2
v_gene: TRBV19

CDR3nt: TGCGCCAGCAGCCCCGGCTGGACTAGCGGCACAGATACGCAGTATTTT
CDR3aa: CASSPGWTSGTDTQYF
abundance: many
d_gene: TRBD2
len: 16
j_gene: TRBJ2-3
v_gene: TRBV5-1